Included here is one T cell receptor (beta chain) sequence, with context. The antigen is unknown. The data belong to a study of T cell responses to AZD1222 COVID-19 vaccine. Study-wide results and limits: Females made up more of the donors, who were largely white British, and clonal diversity may have come out too low. In all cases, repertoires were sampled only after the peak T cell response. Vaccination with two AZD1222 doses was followed by a rise in Spike-specific TCR breadth and depth.

The method was immunoSEQ multiplex PCR; TCRdb's version includes in-frame clones alone and lacks a portion of them. This sample has 90,000 to 150,000 clones, with 70% to 90% found just once. Losses at the gene ends were 10 bases for V and 4 bases for J; bases not matched to a gene: 19. CDR3 length equals 17 residues. The V gene's germline CDR1 is LNHDA and CDR2 SQIVND (reference sequence). Material: peripheral blood, obtained on day 0 of AZD1222 vaccination. The V gene is TRBV19, the J gene TRBJ2-3; 8 bases map to TRBD2. This TCR was sampled from an adult in good health. Here the CDR3 DNA reads TGTGCCACCAGCAGGTCTAGCGGGTTATATGGTGCAGATACGCAGTATTTT. Amino acid sequence: CATSRSSGLYGADTQYF.